Given below is one T cell receptor (beta chain) in context. The specificity of this receptor is unknown. Per-base qualities were not stored, and no clone one base away is much larger. Receptor amplification or capture employed the immunoSEQ multiplex PCR assay. On the authors' methods: A statistical classification framework was built to diagnose cytomegalovirus status from the catalog of TCR beta chain sequences. TCRdb limited this immuneACCESS table to in-frame rearrangements with V and J called. A share of clones is missing; checked studies link under half to unresolved V genes, and the rest is unexplained. The DNA was the basis for D and trimming; V, J and clone size are from that table. The sample records under 110,000 clones, roughly nine tenths of which are singletons. The ten largest account for more than 1.5% of the sample. The germline V gene gives CDR1 as SGHVS and CDR2 as FNYEAQ. Germline trimming: 0 bases from V, 2 bases from J; junction bases outside gene matches: 7. Including cysteine and phenylalanine, the CDR3 has 17 amino acids. Of all the DNA, just the CDR3 is kept, 51 bases in frame from base 1.

The data are from a study of cytomegalovirus exposure and HLA in healthy donors (dated by TCRdb to between 2016 and 2019). With regard to the full study: A later analysis indicated that the 120 or so validation repertoires were generated on the platform also employed for the 600 to 750 repertoires of the first cohort. To predict cytomegalovirus infection status, the study combined high-throughput TCR immunosequencing, statistical association of individual TCRs with disease status, and machine learning. The study aimed to test whether signatures of past pathogen exposure could be identified by cataloging public T cell receptors. In addition to the first cohort of roughly 700 subjects, a separate validation cohort of approximately 130 different subjects was used.

Study-wide conclusions, independent of this receptor: The authors suggested that the approach could potentially be generalized to other disease states and immunological phenotypes. A later analysis lacked HLA typing for the validation cohort, so it scored co-occurrence in that cohort across all 120 or so repertoires. In a later analysis, TCRs clustered in the first cohort were found to also tend to co-occur in the 110 or so validation repertoires, with 94% of cluster scores above 0. The study listed over 150 TCR beta chains as associated with cytomegalovirus. In vitro tests confirmed that a few of the cytomegalovirus-associated TCR beta chains recognize cytomegalovirus antigens. Most TCR sequences were seen in very few donors, while some public TCRs were found in many individuals. The classifier was reported to diagnose cytomegalovirus status with high specificity and sensitivity in both the original and validation cohorts.

Separate from the approximately 730-subject first cohort, the validation cohort of about 130 subjects was the group to which the donors belonged. The sample taken for sequencing was PBMCs. The receptor was isolated from a young woman in good health and CMV-seropositive. Rearrangement joined TRBV7-6 to TRBJ2-3; TRBD1 fits 8 bases in the junction. The encoded CDR3 is CASSLAGPGGFTDTQYF. In nucleotide form, the sequence is TGTGCCAGCAGCTTAGCGGGGCCAGGGGGCTTCACAGATACGCAGTATTTT.